The rows below give T cell receptor beta chains drawn from one sample of a study of early T cells in non-severe SARS-CoV-2 infection. One entry per CDR3 protein, called by TCRdb with MiXCR from the 5' RACE reads. This sample carries 100,000 to 120,000 distinct CDR3 sequences, 9.5% to 13% of them seen once, and the ten largest clones take around 2.9%. The sequenced material came from whole blood. These receptors all stem from an adult who was a healthcare worker with PCR-confirmed SARS-CoV-2 infection or an uninfected control (not recorded which). The CDR3 runs from the conserved cysteine through the conserved F or W. A D gene is named only where the DNA matches it firmly. Some rows mark clone size as missing; the rest say once, few, many or name a class of expanded clone.

clone size,V gene,J gene,D gene,CDR3 DNA,CDR3 protein
many,TRBV5-4,TRBJ1-6,-,TGTGCCAGCAGCTTGGACCCTAATTCACCCCTCCACTTT,CASSLDPNSPLHF
-,TRBV20-1,TRBJ2-1,TRBD1,TGCAGTGCTAGCAGAGAGTGGGACAGACACAATGAGCAGTTCTTC,CSASREWDRHNEQFF
many,TRBV18,TRBJ1-2,-,TGTGCCAGCTCACCAGGGGCGTCCTATGGCTACACCTTC,CASSPGASYGYTF
-,TRBV7-3,TRBJ2-1,TRBD2,TGTGCCAGCAGCTTATCGGGAGGCGGTGTGGGGTACAATGAGCAGTTCTTC,CASSLSGGGVGYNEQFF
-,TRBV18,TRBJ2-1,TRBD1,TGTGCCAGCTCACCTTCAGTGGACAGGGGGCTCTACAATGAGCAGTTCTTC,CASSPSVDRGLYNEQFF
medium-sized,TRBV9,TRBJ1-1,-,TGTGCCAGCAGCGTAGAAGGGCGGGGATGGGGCACTGAAGCTTTCTTT,CASSVEGRGWGTEAFF
-,TRBV12-5,TRBJ2-5,-,TGTGCTAGTGGTTTGATCCCCAAACACGAGCGCTGGGAGACCCAGTACTTC,CASGLIPKHERWETQYF
-,TRBV5-5,TRBJ1-5,TRBD1,TGTGCCAGCAGCGGGGACAGCACGGGCAATCAGCCCCAGCATTTT,CASSGDSTGNQPQHF
few,TRBV7-9,TRBJ2-5,TRBD2,TGTGCCAGCAGCCTAATAGCGGGCCTACAAGAGACCCAGTACTTC,CASSLIAGLQETQYF
few,TRBV6-1,TRBJ2-7,-,TGTGCCAGCAGAGACAGACTAGGAGGTTCCTACGAGCAGTACTTC,CASRDRLGGSYEQYF
many,TRBV10-1,TRBJ2-5,-,TGCGCCAGCAGTGGAGGGGAAACCGAGACCCAGTACTTC,CASSGGETETQYF
few,TRBV30,TRBJ1-3,TRBD1,TGTGCCTGGAGACCATCAGGGGACAGGGGAAACACCATATATTTT,CAWRPSGDRGNTIYF
many,TRBV6-2/TRBV6-3,TRBJ2-7,-,TGTGCCAGCACCGTGACTGGCGTATCGTCCGAGCAGTACTTC,CASTVTGVSSEQYF
few,TRBV20-1,TRBJ2-5,-,TGCAGTGCTAGACCTTCCGGTGTTGTAGAGACCCAGTACTTC,CSARPSGVVETQYF
few,TRBV11-2,TRBJ2-1,TRBD2,TGTGCCAGCAGCTTAGAGTCCGGGAGGGGTTCCTACAATGAGCAGTTCTTC,CASSLESGRGSYNEQFF
-,TRBV20-1,TRBJ2-2,TRBD2,TGCAGTGCTTTTATAGCGGGAGAGGGCACCGGGGAGCTGTTTTTT,CSAFIAGEGTGELFF
many,TRBV20-1,TRBJ2-7,TRBD1,TGCAGTGCGCAGCCGGGACAGTGGAGTTTGGAGCAGTACTTC,CSAQPGQWSLEQYF